The sample holds many counts of the clone carrying this T cell receptor beta chain. From the 5' RACE reads, TCRdb called clonotypes with MiXCR, one entry per CDR3 protein. The sample contains about 55,000 distinct CDR3 sequences, 3.8% of which appear only once. The CDR3 loop spans 13 amino acids. The ends were cut back, 7 bases at V and 3 bases at J, with 15 bases in the middle. Germline-derived CDR1 and CDR2 are DFQATT and SNEGSKA (reference sequence). The unsorted libraries originated from 2 million PBMCs kept at -80 C. The data originate from a study of neurological immune-mediated disorders. The chain links TRBV20-1 to TRBJ1-1; D unclear. The specimen sequenced was PBMCs. The origin of this receptor is a man in his sixties with multiple sclerosis. The CDR3 DNA reads as TGCAGTGGGTTTGAGGGAGGTGACACTGAAGCTTTCTTT. This encodes CSGFEGGDTEAFF.